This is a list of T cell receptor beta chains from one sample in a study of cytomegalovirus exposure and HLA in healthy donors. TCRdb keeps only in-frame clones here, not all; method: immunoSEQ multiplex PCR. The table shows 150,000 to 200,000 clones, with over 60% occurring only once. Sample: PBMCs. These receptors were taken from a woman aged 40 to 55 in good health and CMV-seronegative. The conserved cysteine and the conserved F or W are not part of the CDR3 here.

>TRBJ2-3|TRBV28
ASSFVAGTDTQY
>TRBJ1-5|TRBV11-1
ASSFGFAQPQH
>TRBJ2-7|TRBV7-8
ASSFRRNQYEQY
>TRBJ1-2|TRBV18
ASSLTGNYGYT
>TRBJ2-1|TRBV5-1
ASSPIADSSYNEQF
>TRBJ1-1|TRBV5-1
ASSPQGANTEAF
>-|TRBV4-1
ASSQRREGYEQY
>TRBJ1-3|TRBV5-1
ASGESLGQSSGNTIY
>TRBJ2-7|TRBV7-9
ASSPVGQGNEQY
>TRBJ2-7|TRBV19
ASSSAGLFYEQY
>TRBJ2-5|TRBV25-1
ASSDPGQGGETQY
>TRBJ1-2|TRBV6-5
ASSYDRNYGYT
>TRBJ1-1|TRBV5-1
ASSLVPGQGKAF
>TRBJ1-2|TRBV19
ASSIRGSNYGYT
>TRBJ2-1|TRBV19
ASSTNRGGAVNEQF
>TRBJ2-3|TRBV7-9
ASSPLGGGAPDTQY
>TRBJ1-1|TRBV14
ASSQDMNTEAF
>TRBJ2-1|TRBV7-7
ASSSDRDAEQF
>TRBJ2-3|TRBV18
ASSPSKGAWKDTQY
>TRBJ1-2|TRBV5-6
ASSPPTTGQGYT
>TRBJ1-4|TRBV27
ASTDRLGLEKLF
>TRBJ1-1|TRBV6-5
ASTEPTGSEAF
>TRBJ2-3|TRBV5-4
ASSDRGSSTDTQY
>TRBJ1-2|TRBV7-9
ASSPTANYGYT
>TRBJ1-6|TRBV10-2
ASSSVPGDSRNSPLH
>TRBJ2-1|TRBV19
ASSTYHGTGRNEQF
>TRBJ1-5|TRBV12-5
ASGPGPEAD
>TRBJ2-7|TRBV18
ASSPTPPLDRGYEQY
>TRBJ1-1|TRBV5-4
ASSLTGSTEAF
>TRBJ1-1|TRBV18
ASSPGTGLWTEAF
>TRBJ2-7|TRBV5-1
ASSWLGTGTYEQY
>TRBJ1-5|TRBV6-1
ASKTWQFSNQPQH
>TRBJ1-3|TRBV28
ASRSGRGGNTIY
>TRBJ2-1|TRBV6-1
ASSGLAGGSYNEQF
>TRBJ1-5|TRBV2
ASSADRTYSNQPQH
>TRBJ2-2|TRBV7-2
ASSPRGYTGELF
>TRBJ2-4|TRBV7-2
ASSPSLAKNIQY
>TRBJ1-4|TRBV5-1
ASSQGAFNEKLF
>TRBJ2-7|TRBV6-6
ASSYWGTGHEQY
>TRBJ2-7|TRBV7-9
ASARDITFYEQY
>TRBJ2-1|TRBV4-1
ASSQKVERGGRGGYNEQF
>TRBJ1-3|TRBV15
ATSRGESGNTIY
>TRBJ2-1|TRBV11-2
ASSLRAVSSYNEQF
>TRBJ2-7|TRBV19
ASSSGTTASYEQY
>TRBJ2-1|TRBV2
ASRVAGAYNEQF
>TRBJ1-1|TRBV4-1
ASSQEARNTEAF
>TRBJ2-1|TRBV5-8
ASSLVGTSGGFSSYNEQF
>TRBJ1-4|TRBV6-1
ASSVGTGVNEKLF